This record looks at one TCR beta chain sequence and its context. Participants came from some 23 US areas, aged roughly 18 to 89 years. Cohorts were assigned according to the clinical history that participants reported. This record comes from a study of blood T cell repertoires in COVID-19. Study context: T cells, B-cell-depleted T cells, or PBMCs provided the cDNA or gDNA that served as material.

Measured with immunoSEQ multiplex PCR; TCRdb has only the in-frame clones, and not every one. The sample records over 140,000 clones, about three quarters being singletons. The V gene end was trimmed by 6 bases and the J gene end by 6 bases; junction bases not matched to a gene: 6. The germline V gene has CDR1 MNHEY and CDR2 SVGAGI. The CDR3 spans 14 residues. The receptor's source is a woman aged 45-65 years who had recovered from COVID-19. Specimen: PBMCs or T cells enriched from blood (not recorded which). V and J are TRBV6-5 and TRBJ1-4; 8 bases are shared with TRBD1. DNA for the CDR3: TGTGCCAGCAGGGGACAGGTGAGGGATGAAAAACTGTTTTTT. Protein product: CASRGQVRDEKLFF.